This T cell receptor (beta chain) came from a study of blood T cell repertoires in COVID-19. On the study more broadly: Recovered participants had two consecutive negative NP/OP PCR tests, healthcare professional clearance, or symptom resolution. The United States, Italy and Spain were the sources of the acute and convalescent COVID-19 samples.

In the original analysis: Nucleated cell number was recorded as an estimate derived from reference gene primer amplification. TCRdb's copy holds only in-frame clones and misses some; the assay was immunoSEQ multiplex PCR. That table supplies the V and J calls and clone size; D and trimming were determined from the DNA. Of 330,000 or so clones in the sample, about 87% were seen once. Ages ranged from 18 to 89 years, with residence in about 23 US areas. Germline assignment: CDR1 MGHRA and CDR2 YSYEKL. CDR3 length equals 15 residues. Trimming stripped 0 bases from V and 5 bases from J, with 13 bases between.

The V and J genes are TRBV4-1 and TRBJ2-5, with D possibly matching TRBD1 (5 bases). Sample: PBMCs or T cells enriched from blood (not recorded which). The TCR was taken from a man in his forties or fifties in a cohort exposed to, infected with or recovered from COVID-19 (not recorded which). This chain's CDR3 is CASSQEGQGYETQYF. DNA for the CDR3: TGCGCCAGCAGCCAAGAGGGGCAGGGTTATGAGACCCAGTACTTC.